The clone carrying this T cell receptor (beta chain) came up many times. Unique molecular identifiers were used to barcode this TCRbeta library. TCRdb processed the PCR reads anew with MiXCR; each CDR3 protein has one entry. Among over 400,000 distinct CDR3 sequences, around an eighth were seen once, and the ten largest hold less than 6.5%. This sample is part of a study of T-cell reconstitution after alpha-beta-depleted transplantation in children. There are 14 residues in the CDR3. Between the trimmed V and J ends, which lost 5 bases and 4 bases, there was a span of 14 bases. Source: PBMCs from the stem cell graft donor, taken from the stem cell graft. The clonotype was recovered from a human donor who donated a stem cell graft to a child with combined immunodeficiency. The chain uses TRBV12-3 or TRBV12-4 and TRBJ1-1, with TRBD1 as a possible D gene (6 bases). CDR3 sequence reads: CASSPGGGGTEAFF. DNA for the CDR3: TGTGCCAGCAGTCCCGGAGGGGGGGGCACTGAAGCTTTCTTT.